The sample holds many counts of the clone carrying this T cell receptor beta chain. What it binds is unknown. Amplification targeted TCR beta CDR3 regions from RNA transcripts. When the TCR CDR3 underwent first-round RT-PCR, the HTBI primer set was used. From the multiplex PCR reads, TCRdb called clonotypes with MiXCR, one entry per CDR3 protein. This table holds under 350,000 distinct CDR3 sequences, 15% to 20% found once. Exclusion of patients followed from uncontrolled infection, other autoimmune disease, pregnancy or lactation. The authors obtained PBMCs from more than 8 ml of fresh peripheral blood. V lost 2 bases, J lost 10 bases, and 3 bases stayed unmatched. This CDR3 spans 14 amino acids. Looked up from germline, CDR1 is GTSNPN and CDR2 is SVGIG (reference sequence). This record comes from a study of T cells in Graves' hyperthyroidism and ophthalmopathy. Study-level findings and limits: Model output signaled ophthalmopathy a median approximately six months ahead of onset. Classification by a 13 V-J model distinguished ophthalmopathy from stable hyperthyroidism.

The rearrangement links TRBV30 to TRBJ2-1, with 15 bases that match TRBD2. Material: blood. The clonotype was recovered from a woman aged 50 to 60 with Graves' hyperthyroidism. Written as DNA, the CDR3 is TGTGCCTGGAGTACCGGGACTAGCGGGAGGGAGCAGTTCTTC. It specifies CAWSTGTSGREQFF.